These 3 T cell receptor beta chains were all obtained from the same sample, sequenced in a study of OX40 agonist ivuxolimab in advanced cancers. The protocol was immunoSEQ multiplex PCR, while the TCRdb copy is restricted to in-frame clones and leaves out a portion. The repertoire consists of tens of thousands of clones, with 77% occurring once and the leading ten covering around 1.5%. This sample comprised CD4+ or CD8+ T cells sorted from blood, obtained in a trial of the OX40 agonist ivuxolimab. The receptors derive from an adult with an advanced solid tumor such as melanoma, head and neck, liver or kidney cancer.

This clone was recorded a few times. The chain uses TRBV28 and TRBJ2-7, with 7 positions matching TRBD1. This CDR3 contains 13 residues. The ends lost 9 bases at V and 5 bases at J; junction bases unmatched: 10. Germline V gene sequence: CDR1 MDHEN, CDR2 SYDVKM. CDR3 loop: CASHRGDGDEQYF. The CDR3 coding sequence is TGTGCCAGTCACAGGGGTGATGGGGACGAGCAGTACTTC. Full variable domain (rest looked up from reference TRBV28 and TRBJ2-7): DVKVTQSSRYLVKRTGEKVFLECVQDMDHENMFWYRQDPGLGLRLIYFSYDVKMKEKGDIPEGYSVSREKKERFSLILESASTNQTSMYLCASHRGDGDEQYFGPGTRLTVT.

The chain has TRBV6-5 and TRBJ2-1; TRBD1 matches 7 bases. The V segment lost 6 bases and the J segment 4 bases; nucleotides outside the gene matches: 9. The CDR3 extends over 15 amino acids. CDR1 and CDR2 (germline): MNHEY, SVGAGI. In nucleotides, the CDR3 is TGTGCCAGCAGGAAATCGGGACAGAGATACAATGAGCAGTTCTTC. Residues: CASRKSGQRYNEQFF.

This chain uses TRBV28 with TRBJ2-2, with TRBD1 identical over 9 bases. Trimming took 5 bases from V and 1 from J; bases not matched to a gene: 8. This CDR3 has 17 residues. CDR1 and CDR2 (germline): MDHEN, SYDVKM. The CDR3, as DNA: TGTGCCAGCAGTCCGCCCCCGGGACAGGGGAACACCGGGGAGCTGTTTTTT. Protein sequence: CASSPPPGQGNTGELFF.